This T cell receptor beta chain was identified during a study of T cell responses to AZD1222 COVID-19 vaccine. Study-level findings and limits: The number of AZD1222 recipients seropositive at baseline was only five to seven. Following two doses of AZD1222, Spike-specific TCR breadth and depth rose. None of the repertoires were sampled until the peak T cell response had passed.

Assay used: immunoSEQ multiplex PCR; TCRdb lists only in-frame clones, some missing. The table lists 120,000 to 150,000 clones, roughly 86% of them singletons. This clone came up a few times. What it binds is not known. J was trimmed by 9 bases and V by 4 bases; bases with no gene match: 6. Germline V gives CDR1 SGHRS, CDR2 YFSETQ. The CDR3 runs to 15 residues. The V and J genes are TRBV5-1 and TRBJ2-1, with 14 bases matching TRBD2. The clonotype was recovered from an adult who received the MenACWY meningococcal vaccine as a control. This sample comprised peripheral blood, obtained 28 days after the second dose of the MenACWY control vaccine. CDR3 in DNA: TGCGCCAGCAGCATCGGACTAGCGGGAGGAGTTGAGCAGTTCTTC. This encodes CASSIGLAGGVEQFF.